A single sample is the source of the 8 T cell receptor beta chains below, sequenced in a study of CD8 T cells in Susac syndrome. Random hexamers were used to reverse transcribe the RNA input (about 0.5 to 1 ug). TCRdb processed the immunoSEQ multiplex PCR reads anew with MiXCR; each CDR3 protein has one entry. In the table there are approximately 210,000 distinct CDR3 sequences, 94% of which are singletons. Sequencing used CD4+ T cells from PBMCs. Every receptor here comes from a human donor with Susac syndrome.

This clonotype has just a few counts. This CDR3 reads CASSLAGQGDEKLFF. The CDR3 DNA is TGTGCCAGCAGCTTAGCCGGACAGGGCGATGAAAAACTGTTTTTT. The chain carries TRBV7-2 and TRBJ1-4; TRBD1 aligns across 8 bases. The V gene's germline CDR1 is SGHTA and CDR2 FQGNSA. The length of the CDR3 is 15 residues. V shed 0 bases, J shed 6 bases, and the junction held 3 bases outside the gene matches.

This rearrangement joins TRBV12-5 to TRBJ2-3, with D uncertain. The CDR3 has 14 amino acids. The V end lost 8 bases, the J end lost 2 bases, and 14 bases lay between the germline ends. Per the germline V gene, CDR1 is LGHNT and CDR2 is FRNRAP. The CDR3 loop reads CASCTWPNTDTQYF. The CDR3 region has the DNA TGTGCTAGTTGTACGTGGCCGAACACAGATACGCAGTATTTT.

The J gene is TRBJ1-6, the V gene TRBV18; D unresolved. V lost 5 bases, J lost 7 bases, and 12 bases lay in between. Germline values: CDR1 KGHSH, CDR2 LQKENI. This CDR3 comprises 14 residues. CDR3 residues: CASSTGLINSPLHF. CDR3 DNA sequence: TGTGCCAGCTCAACCGGACTGATCAATTCACCCCTCCACTTT.

This clonotype was seen just once. The J gene is TRBJ1-6, the V gene TRBV4-2, with a weak D call TRBD1 (6 bases). The V and J ends lost 0 bases and 9 bases respectively, with 12 bases between them. Germline V gives CDR1 LGHNA, CDR2 YNFKEQ. There are 15 residues in the CDR3. In DNA, the CDR3 is TGTGCCAGCAGCCAAGATGGCAGGGGTGGTTCACCCCTCCACTTT. It encodes CASSQDGRGGSPLHF.

The count of this clonotype is one. V is TRBV29-1 and J is TRBJ2-1; tentatively, D is TRBD1 (6 bases). Germline V gene lookup returns CDR1 SQVTM and CDR2 ANQGSEA. The CDR3 spans 15 residues. V was trimmed by 2 bases and J by 0 bases, leaving 11 bases between them. CDR3 coding DNA: TGCAGCGTTGAAAGGGGGTCGAGCTCCTACAATGAGCAGTTCTTC. Translating gives CSVERGSSSYNEQFF.

The chain recombines TRBV6-2 or TRBV6-3 with TRBJ2-3, with TRBD2 matching 8 bases. The CDR3 loop spans 15 amino acids. After removal of 7 bases from V and 1 base from J, the junction contained 7 bases not matched to a gene. Germline values: CDR1 MNHEY, CDR2 SVGEGT. The CDR3 is CASINSAGGTDTQYF. CDR3 nucleotides: TGTGCCAGCATCAACTCAGCGGGGGGCACAGATACGCAGTATTTT.

The rearrangement joins TRBV5-1 to TRBJ1-1; D not certain. The CDR3 has 14 residues. Trimming shortened V by 3 bases and J by 6 bases, and 15 bases separated the two germline ends. CDR1 and CDR2 from the germline V gene are SGHRS and YFSETQ. CDR3: CASSSNAPSSEAFF. The CDR3 DNA follows: TGCGCCAGCAGCTCCAACGCCCCTTCCTCTGAAGCTTTCTTT. The full variable domain, completed using reference TRBV5-1 and TRBJ1-1, is KAGVTQTPRYLIKTRGQQVTLSCSPISGHRSVSWYQQTPGQGLQFLFEYFSETQRNKGNFPGRFSGRQFSNSRSEMNVSTLELGDSALYLCASSSNAPSSEAFFGQGTRLTVV.

The chain recombines TRBV19 with TRBJ1-5, with 7 positions matching TRBD1. Trimming removed 7 bases from V and 3 bases from J; junction bases left unmatched: 12. The germline CDR1 and CDR2 sequences are LNHDA and SQIVND (reference sequence). The CDR3 runs 16 residues. This chain's CDR3 is CASTYRGTDNNQPQHF. CDR3 DNA sequence: TGTGCCAGTACGTACAGGGGCACCGATAACAATCAGCCCCAGCATTTT.